This T cell receptor (beta chain) comes out of a study of CD8 T cells in Susac syndrome. Random hexamers were used to reverse transcribe roughly 0.45 to 1 ug of RNA. TCRdb reprocessed the immunoSEQ multiplex PCR reads with MiXCR, giving one entry per CDR3 protein. The data show just over 300,000 distinct CDR3 sequences, roughly nine tenths seen once. The TCR comes from a human donor with multiple sclerosis. The sample taken for sequencing was CD4+ T cells from PBMCs.

In nucleotides, the CDR3 is TGTGCCTGGAGTACCCGCGCGGGGGTGAGCTCTGGAAACACCATATATTTT. The encoded protein is CAWSTRAGVSSGNTIYF. The chain joins TRBV30 to TRBJ1-3; TRBD1 is a possible D gene (5 bases). The length of the CDR3 is 17 residues. The germline gives CDR1 GTSNPN, CDR2 SVGIG (reference sequence). V was trimmed by 2 bases and J by 0 bases, leaving 17 bases between them. The variable domain in full, with the rest retrieved from reference TRBV30 and TRBJ1-3, is SQTIHQWPATLVQPVGSPLSLECTVEGTSNPNLYWYRQAAGRGLQLLFYSVGIGQISSEVPQNLSASRPQDRQFILSSKKLLLSDSGFYLCAWSTRAGVSSGNTIYFGEGSWLTVV.